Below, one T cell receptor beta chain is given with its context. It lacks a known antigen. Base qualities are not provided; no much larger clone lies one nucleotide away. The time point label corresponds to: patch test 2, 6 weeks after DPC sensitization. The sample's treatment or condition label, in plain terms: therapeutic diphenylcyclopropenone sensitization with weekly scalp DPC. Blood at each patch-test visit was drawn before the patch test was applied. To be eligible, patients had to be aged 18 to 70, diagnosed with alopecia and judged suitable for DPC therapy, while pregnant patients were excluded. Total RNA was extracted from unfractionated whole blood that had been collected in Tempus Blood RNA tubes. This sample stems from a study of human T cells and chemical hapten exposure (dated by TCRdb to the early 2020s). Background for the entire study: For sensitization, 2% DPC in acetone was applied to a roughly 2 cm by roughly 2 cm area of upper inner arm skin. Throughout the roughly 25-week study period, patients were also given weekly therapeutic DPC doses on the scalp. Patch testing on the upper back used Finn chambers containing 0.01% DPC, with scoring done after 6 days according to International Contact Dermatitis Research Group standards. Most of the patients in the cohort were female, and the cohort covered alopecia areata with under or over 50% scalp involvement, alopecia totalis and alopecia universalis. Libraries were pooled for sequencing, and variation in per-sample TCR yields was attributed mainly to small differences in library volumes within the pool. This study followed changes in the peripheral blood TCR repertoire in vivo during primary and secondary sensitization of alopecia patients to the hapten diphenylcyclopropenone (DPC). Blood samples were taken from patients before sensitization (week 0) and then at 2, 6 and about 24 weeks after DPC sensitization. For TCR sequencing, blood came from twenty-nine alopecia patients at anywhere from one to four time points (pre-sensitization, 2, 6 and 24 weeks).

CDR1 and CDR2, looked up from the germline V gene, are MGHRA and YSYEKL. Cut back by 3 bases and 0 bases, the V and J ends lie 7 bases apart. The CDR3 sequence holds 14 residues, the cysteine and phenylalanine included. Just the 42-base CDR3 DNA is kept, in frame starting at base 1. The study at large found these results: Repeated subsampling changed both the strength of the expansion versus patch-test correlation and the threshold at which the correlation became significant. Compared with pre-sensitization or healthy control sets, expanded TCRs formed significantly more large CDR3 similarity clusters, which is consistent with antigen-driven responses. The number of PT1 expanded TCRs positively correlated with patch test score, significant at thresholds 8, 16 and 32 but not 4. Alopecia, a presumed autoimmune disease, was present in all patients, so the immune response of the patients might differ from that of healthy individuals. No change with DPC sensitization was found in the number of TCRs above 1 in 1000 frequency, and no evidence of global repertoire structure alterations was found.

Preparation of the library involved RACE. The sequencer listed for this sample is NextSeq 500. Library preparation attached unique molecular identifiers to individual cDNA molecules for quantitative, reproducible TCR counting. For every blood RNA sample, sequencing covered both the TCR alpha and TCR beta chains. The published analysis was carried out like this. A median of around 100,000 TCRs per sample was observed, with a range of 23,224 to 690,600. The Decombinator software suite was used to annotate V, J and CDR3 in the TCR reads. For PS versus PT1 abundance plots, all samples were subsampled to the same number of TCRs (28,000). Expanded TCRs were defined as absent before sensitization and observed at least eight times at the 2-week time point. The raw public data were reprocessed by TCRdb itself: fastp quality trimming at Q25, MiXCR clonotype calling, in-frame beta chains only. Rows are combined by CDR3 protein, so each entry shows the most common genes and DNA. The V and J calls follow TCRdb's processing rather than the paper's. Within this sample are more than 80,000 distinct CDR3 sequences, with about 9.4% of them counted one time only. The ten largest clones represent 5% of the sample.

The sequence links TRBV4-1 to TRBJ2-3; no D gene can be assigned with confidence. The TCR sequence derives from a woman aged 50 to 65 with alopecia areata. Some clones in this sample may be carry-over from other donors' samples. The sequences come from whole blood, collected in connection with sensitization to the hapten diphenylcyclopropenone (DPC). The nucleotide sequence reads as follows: TGCGCCAGCAGCCAGGGGATAAGCACAGATACGCAGTATTTT. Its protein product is CASSQGISTDTQYF.